These T cell receptor beta chains were read from a single sample in a study of control samples from healthy donors and cancer patients. The data were produced by immunoSEQ multiplex PCR, yet TCRdb's version contains in-frame clones alone and is incomplete. The sample lists fewer than 200,000 clones, around 88% occurring once. Sequencing was done on a sample of blood. These receptors were taken from a woman in her 30s in good health. The conserved cysteine and the conserved F or W are not part of the CDR3 here.

TRBV20-1	TRBJ2-6	14	SASGGVGSGANVLT
TRBV13	TRBJ2-2	14	ASSPESRANTGELF
TRBV7-9	TRBJ2-3	10	ASSLLTDTQY
TRBV9	TRBJ1-4	13	ASSVGTVQNEKLF
TRBV7-9	TRBJ2-3	11	ASSLLDTDTQY
TRBV9	TRBJ2-7	12	ASSVGTSGYEQY
TRBV9	TRBJ2-7	12	ASSVGPRGNEQY
TRBV7-2	TRBJ2-3	14	ASSLTSGGGTDTQY
TRBV19	TRBJ1-2	13	ASSRPGVGSYGYT
TRBV9	TRBJ1-6	11	ASSQPGNSPLH
TRBV6-1	TRBJ2-5	12	ASSEELLQETQY
TRBV7-7	TRBJ2-2	12	ASSLASRGGELF
TRBV7-9	TRBJ1-2	16	ASSPNLGADFEGYGYT
TRBV20-1	TRBJ1-4	9	SARGLEKLF
TRBV19	TRBJ2-1	14	ASKYLAAKRDNEQF
TRBV24-1	TRBJ2-3	13	ATSPGGRATDTQY
TRBV7-9	TRBJ2-4	11	ASLGRTKNIQY